This T cell receptor beta chain appears in the sequencing data of a study of cytomegalovirus exposure and HLA in healthy donors. The PCR employed 60 Vbeta primers together with 13 Jbeta primers. Profiled with immunoSEQ multiplex PCR; TCRdb holds only in-frame clones, not every one. The sample lists around 110,000 clones, roughly 83% occurring once. The sequencing sample was made of PBMCs. The sequence was obtained from a woman aged 18 to 35 in good health and CMV-seropositive.

DNA for the CDR3: TGTGCCAGCAGCTTGGGGGACAGTTTTAGGGGCTATAGCAATCAGCCCCAGCATTTT. Translated: CASSLGDSFRGYSNQPQHF. V is TRBV5-6 and J is TRBJ1-5; 7 bases agree with TRBD1. The CDR3 extends over 19 amino acids. CDR1 is SGHDT and CDR2 is YYEEEE in the germline V gene. V lost 0 bases to trimming and J lost 0 bases; unmatched junction nucleotides: 12.